Listed below are T cell receptor beta chains from one sample, sequenced in a study of blood T cell repertoires in COVID-19. The repertoire was sequenced with immunoSEQ multiplex PCR; TCRdb's copy has only in-frame clones and lacks some. The sample shows 120,000 to 150,000 clones, over 80% of them seen only once. Sequencing used peripheral blood. The receptor set was obtained from a human donor in a cohort sampled during active COVID-19. Each CDR3 is given with its conserved first and last residue. Each record gives: CDR3 protein, CDR3 DNA, V gene, J gene, D gene, clone size. A D gene is named only where the DNA matches it firmly. Clone size is shown for a subset of rows, as once, few, many or a class of expanded clone.

CDR3: CASSIAAEIYNEQFF
DNA: TGTGCCAGTAGTATAGCGGCGGAGATCTACAATGAGCAGTTCTTC
V: TRBV19
J: TRBJ2-1
D: NA
size: NA

CDR3: CASSHEHLGAAFF
DNA: TGCGCCAGCAGCCACGAACATCTAGGAGCAGCTTTCTTT
V: TRBV4-1
J: TRBJ1-1
D: NA
size: once

CDR3: CASSQDRDRGETQYF
DNA: TGCGCCAGCAGCCAAGATCGGGACAGGGGTGAGACCCAGTACTTC
V: TRBV4-3
J: TRBJ2-5
D: TRBD1
size: NA

CDR3: CASRAGLAVRTYEQYF
DNA: TGTGCCAGCAGGGCGGGACTAGCGGTGAGAACCTACGAGCAGTACTTC
V: TRBV5-5
J: TRBJ2-7
D: TRBD2
size: NA

CDR3: CASRRQGEMNTEAFF
DNA: TGCGCCAGCAGAAGACAGGGAGAAATGAACACTGAAGCTTTCTTT
V: TRBV5-1
J: TRBJ1-1
D: TRBD1
size: NA

CDR3: CASSQQIGAGPQETQYF
DNA: TGTGCCAGCAGCCAACAGATAGGGGCAGGGCCCCAAGAGACCCAGTACTTC
V: TRBV14
J: TRBJ2-5
D: NA
size: NA

CDR3: CASSLDLGTLGSPLHF
DNA: TGCGCCAGCAGCTTGGATCTCGGGACTTTGGGTTCACCCCTCCACTTT
V: TRBV5-1
J: TRBJ1-6
D: NA
size: once

CDR3: CASSHVTGGPIGETQYF
DNA: TGTGCCAGCAGCCATGTTACGGGAGGGCCCATAGGGGAGACCCAGTACTTC
V: TRBV14
J: TRBJ2-5
D: TRBD2
size: NA

CDR3: CASSPLSETQYF
DNA: TGTGCCAGCAGTCCCTTGTCTGAGACCCAGTACTTC
V: TRBV6-2/TRBV6-3
J: TRBJ2-5
D: NA
size: NA

CDR3: CASSLSIATNEKLFF
DNA: TGTGCCAGCAGCTTGTCAATTGCAACTAATGAAAAACTGTTTTTT
V: TRBV11-1
J: TRBJ1-4
D: NA
size: few

CDR3: CALSSSLYNEQFF
DNA: TGTGCCCTCTCGAGTAGCCTTTACAATGAGCAGTTCTTC
V: TRBV28
J: TRBJ2-1
D: NA
size: NA

CDR3: CASSLRQGLTEAFF
DNA: TGTGCCAGCAGCTTGAGGCAGGGGCTCACTGAAGCTTTCTTT
V: TRBV5-4
J: TRBJ1-1
D: NA
size: few

CDR3: CASSPQGANTEAFF
DNA: TGCGCCAGCAGCCCACAGGGGGCGAACACTGAAGCTTTCTTT
V: TRBV5-1
J: TRBJ1-1
D: TRBD1
size: NA

CDR3: CASSQDLADPGGARETQYF
DNA: TGCGCCAGCAGCCAAGATCTTGCAGACCCCGGGGGAGCGAGAGAGACCCAGTACTTC
V: TRBV4-1
J: TRBJ2-5
D: NA
size: NA

CDR3: CASSQPGYGYTF
DNA: TGTGCCAGCAGCCAGCCAGGCTATGGCTACACCTTC
V: TRBV7-9
J: TRBJ1-2
D: NA
size: NA

CDR3: CASSSKLGADTQYF
DNA: TGTGCCAGCAGCTCTAAACTTGGAGCAGATACGCAGTATTTT
V: TRBV5-4
J: TRBJ2-3
D: NA
size: few

CDR3: CASSTAGGESGNTIYF
DNA: TGTGCCAGCAGCACAGCGGGGGGCGAGTCTGGAAACACCATATATTTT
V: TRBV9
J: TRBJ1-3
D: NA
size: NA

CDR3: CASSQEWDRDYEQYF
DNA: TGCGCCAGCAGCCAAGAATGGGACAGGGACTACGAGCAGTACTTC
V: TRBV4-3
J: TRBJ2-7
D: TRBD1
size: NA

CDR3: CASSSQGIGTDTQYF
DNA: TGTGCCAGCAGCTCGCAGGGTATCGGCACAGATACGCAGTATTTT
V: TRBV7-3
J: TRBJ2-3
D: NA
size: NA

CDR3: CASSLEATVSYEQYF
DNA: TGTGCCAGCAGCCTAGAGGCGACAGTGTCCTACGAGCAGTACTTC
V: TRBV7-2
J: TRBJ2-7
D: NA
size: few

CDR3: CASSQSGNSYEQYF
DNA: TGTGCCAGCAGCCAGAGCGGAAACTCCTACGAGCAGTACTTC
V: TRBV3-1/TRBV3-2
J: TRBJ2-7
D: NA
size: once

CDR3: CATSIRGSTEAFF
DNA: TGTGCCACCAGCATCAGGGGGAGCACTGAAGCTTTCTTT
V: TRBV15
J: TRBJ1-1
D: TRBD1
size: NA

CDR3: CASSWTGRETQYF
DNA: TGCGCCAGCAGCTGGACAGGTCGGGAGACCCAGTACTTC
V: TRBV5-1
J: TRBJ2-5
D: TRBD1
size: once

CDR3: CASSLRGGQGYEKLFF
DNA: TGTGCCAGCAGTTTAAGGGGGGGGCAGGGGTATGAAAAACTGTTTTTT
V: TRBV27
J: TRBJ1-4
D: NA
size: NA

CDR3: CASSLISHTGELFF
DNA: TGCGCCAGCAGCTTGATTAGCCACACCGGGGAGCTGTTTTTT
V: TRBV5-1
J: TRBJ2-2
D: NA
size: few

CDR3: CASSVAVSAGSTEAFF
DNA: TGTGCCAGCAGCGTAGCGGTTTCAGCGGGTAGCACTGAAGCTTTCTTT
V: TRBV9
J: TRBJ1-1
D: NA
size: NA

CDR3: CASSPQGNTEAFF
DNA: TGCGCCAGCAGCCCGCAGGGGAACACTGAAGCTTTCTTT
V: TRBV5-1
J: TRBJ1-1
D: NA
size: NA

CDR3: CASSPLAGMYDTQYF
DNA: TGTGCCAGCAGCCCCCTAGCGGGAATGTATGATACGCAGTATTTT
V: TRBV7-9
J: TRBJ2-3
D: TRBD2
size: NA

CDR3: CAISGEGGANQPQHF
DNA: TGTGCCATCAGCGGGGAAGGAGGGGCCAATCAGCCCCAGCATTTT
V: TRBV10-3
J: TRBJ1-5
D: NA
size: NA

CDR3: CASSKSGSRNEQYF
DNA: TGTGCCAGCAGCAAAAGCGGGAGTCGCAACGAGCAGTACTTC
V: TRBV7-8
J: TRBJ2-7
D: TRBD2
size: once